This T cell receptor beta chain was sequenced for a study of immune evolution from preneoplasia to lung adenocarcinoma. Study at large: HLA loss of heterozygosity: about 7% AIS, around 16% MIA, around 35% ADC, none AAH. Study-wide results and limits: Compared with EGFR-mutant or double wild-type lesions, KRAS-mutant nodules were more clonal. Later-stage lesions appeared to have more T cells, more diversity, less clonality.

This clone showed up just once. The antigen is unknown. This table comes from immunoSEQ multiplex PCR, and its TCRdb copy is limited to in-frame clones, with some not included. The data contain some 37,000 clones, roughly 74% of them seen just once; the ten biggest clones take up roughly 6.1%. CDR3 length: 17 residues. Per germline, CDR1 SGDLS and CDR2 YYNGEE. V gave up 0 bases and J gave up 0 bases, with 14 bases separating them. H&E slides confirmed each diagnosis, reviewed by two pathologists independently. This TCR derives from a person aged 60 to 70 with lung adenocarcinoma. Sequenced: FFPE invasive lung adenocarcinoma tissue. The V and J genes are TRBV9 and TRBJ2-3; perhaps TRBD2 as D (5 bases). CDR3 residues: CASSVGLLADSTDTQYF. For the CDR3, the DNA is TGTGCCAGCAGCGTAGGGCTTCTAGCAGACAGCACAGATACGCAGTATTTT.